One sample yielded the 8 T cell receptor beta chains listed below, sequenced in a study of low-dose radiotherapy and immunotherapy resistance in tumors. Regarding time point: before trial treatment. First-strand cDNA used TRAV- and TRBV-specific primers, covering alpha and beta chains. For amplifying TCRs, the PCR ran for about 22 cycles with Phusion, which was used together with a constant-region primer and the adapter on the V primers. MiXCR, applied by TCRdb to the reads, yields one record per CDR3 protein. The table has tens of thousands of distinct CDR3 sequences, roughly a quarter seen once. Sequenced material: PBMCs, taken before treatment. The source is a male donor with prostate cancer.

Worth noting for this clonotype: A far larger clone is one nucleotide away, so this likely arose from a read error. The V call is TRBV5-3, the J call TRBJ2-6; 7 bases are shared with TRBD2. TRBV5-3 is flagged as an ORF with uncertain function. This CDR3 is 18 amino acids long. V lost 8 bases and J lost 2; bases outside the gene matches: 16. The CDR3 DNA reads TGTGCCAGCAGCGGGGCCGCGCCCCCTCGGCCTGGGGCCAACGTCCTGACTTTC. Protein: CASSGAAPPRPGANVLTF.

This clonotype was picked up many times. The CDR3 protein is CAWSRTSGLQFF. CDR3 nucleotide sequence: TGTGCCTGGAGTCGGACTAGCGGTTTGCAGTTCTTC. J is TRBJ2-1 and V is TRBV30, with TRBD2 identical over 10 bases. CDR1 is GTSNPN, CDR2 SVGIG, per germline (reference sequence). The CDR3 extends over 12 amino acids. J was trimmed by 12 bases and V by 2 bases; bases with no gene match: 4.

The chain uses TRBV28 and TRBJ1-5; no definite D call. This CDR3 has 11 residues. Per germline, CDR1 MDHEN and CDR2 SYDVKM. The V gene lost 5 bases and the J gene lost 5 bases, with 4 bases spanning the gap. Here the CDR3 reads CASSEHQPQHF. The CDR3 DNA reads TGTGCCAGCAGTGAACATCAGCCCCAGCATTTT.

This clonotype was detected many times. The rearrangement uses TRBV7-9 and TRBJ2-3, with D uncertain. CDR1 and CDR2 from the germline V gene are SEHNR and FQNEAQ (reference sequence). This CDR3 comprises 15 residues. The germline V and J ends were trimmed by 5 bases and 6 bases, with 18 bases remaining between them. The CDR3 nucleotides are TGTGCCAGCAGCCCATCATCCCTTCAGGTGGATACGCAGTATTTT. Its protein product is CASSPSSLQVDTQYF.

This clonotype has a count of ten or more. This CDR3 is CASTPGRSGANVLTF. CDR3 nucleotide sequence: TGTGCCAGCACCCCGGGCCGTTCTGGGGCCAACGTCCTGACTTTC. The gene calls are TRBV2 and TRBJ2-6; D uncertain. The CDR3 contains 15 residues. V shed 7 bases and J shed 1 base, with 11 bases lying between them. The germline CDR1 and CDR2 sequences are SNHLY and FYNNEI.

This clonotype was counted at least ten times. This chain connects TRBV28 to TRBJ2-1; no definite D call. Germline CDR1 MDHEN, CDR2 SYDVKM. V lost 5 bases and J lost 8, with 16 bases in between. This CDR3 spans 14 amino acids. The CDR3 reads CASSLRAPPYEQFF. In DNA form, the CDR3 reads TGTGCCAGCAGTCTCCGGGCCCCTCCCTATGAGCAGTTCTTC.

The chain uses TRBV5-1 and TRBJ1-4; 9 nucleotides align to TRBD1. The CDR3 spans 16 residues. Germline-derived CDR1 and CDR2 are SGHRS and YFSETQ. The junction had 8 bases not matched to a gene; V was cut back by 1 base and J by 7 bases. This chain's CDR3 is CASSLPPGQGGEKLFF. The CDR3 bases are TGCGCCAGCAGCTTGCCTCCGGGACAGGGAGGTGAAAAACTGTTTTTT.

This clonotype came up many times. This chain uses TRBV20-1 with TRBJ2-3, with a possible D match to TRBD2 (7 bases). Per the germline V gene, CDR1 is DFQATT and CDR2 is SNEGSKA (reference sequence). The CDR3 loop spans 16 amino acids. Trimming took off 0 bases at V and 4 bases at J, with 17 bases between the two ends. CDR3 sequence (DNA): TGCAGTGCTAGAGATCTAGGGGGGGGGCACTCAGATACGCAGTATTTT. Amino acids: CSARDLGGGHSDTQYF.